This TCR beta chain was sequenced during a study of cytomegalovirus exposure and HLA in healthy donors. The CDR3 spans 14 residues. Trimming pared 7 bases from V and 0 bases from J, leaving 10 bases between. The germline V gene has CDR1 SGHVS and CDR2 FQNEAQ. Primers for the PCR totalled 60 Vbeta and 13 Jbeta. Only in-frame clones appear in the TCRdb table, and some are missing; sequencing was by immunoSEQ multiplex PCR. This sample's clone table lists some 130,000 clones. The sample was PBMCs. The TCR originated in a young man in good health and CMV-seronegative. V is TRBV7-8 and J is TRBJ1-3; D gene ambiguous. CDR3 bases: TGTGCCAGCATCCGTAGTAGCTCTGGAAACACCATATATTTT. Translated, it gives CASIRSSSGNTIYF.